The next 32 T cell receptor beta chains were all read from a single sample in a study of beta chain features in type 1 diabetes. The study's findings and limits: Across all four CD4+ subsets, people with type 1 diabetes showed modestly shorter TCRB CDR3s.

Which antigens these TCRs recognize remains unknown. Every isolated RNA sample was fully reverse transcribed, so sequencing captured expressed TCRB transcripts. The data were produced by immunoSEQ multiplex PCR, yet TCRdb's version contains in-frame clones alone and is incomplete. Here the sample spans over 300,000 clones, roughly a tenth being singletons. Sequenced sample: central memory CD4+ T cells from blood. The receptors here all came from a man aged 25 to 45 with type 1 diabetes.

The rearrangement joins TRBV10-3 to TRBJ2-5; the match to TRBD1 covers 9 bases. The CDR3 length is 14 residues. The germline V gene has CDR1 ENHRY and CDR2 SYGVKD. V trimming: 6 bases; J trimming: 6 bases; junction bases outside the gene matches: 8. The CDR3 spells CAIRGGQGPQTQYF. The CDR3 nucleotides read TGTGCCATCAGGGGGGGACAGGGTCCACAGACCCAGTACTTC.

This clone has more than one count but fewer than ten. The rearrangement uses TRBV4-2 and TRBJ1-2; D gene ambiguous. V was shortened by 2 bases and J by 3 bases, with 10 bases between the two germline ends. Germline loops: CDR1 LGHNA, CDR2 YNFKEQ. The CDR3 sequence is 14 residues long. The CDR3 spells CASSQTRSDYGYTF. In DNA form, the CDR3 reads TGTGCCAGCAGCCAAACCAGGTCGGACTATGGCTACACCTTC.

A few counts support this clone. The genes are TRBV6-5 and TRBJ1-2, with a weak D call TRBD1 (6 bases). This CDR3 comprises 12 residues. Germline V gives CDR1 MNHEY, CDR2 SVGAGI. The ends were cut back, 7 bases at V and 3 bases at J, with 9 bases in the middle. CDR3 loop: CASKKGDYGYTF. In nucleotides, the CDR3 is TGTGCCAGCAAGAAGGGGGACTATGGCTACACCTTC.

The chain carries TRBV28 and TRBJ1-2; TRBD1 might be the D (5 bases). Per the germline V gene, CDR1 is MDHEN and CDR2 is SYDVKM. The CDR3 covers 15 residues. Trimming removed 7 bases at V and 2 bases at J, with 17 bases between. DNA for the CDR3: TGTGCCAGCACCGGGGGATTCATGTTCAACTATGGCTACACCTTC. As protein: CASTGGFMFNYGYTF.

The chain carries TRBV18 and TRBJ2-7; TRBD1 aligns across 7 bases. Per the germline V gene, CDR1 is KGHSH and CDR2 is LQKENI. With V trimmed by 4 bases and J by 4 bases, 4 bases remained unmatched. The CDR3 is 13 residues long. The DNA for the CDR3 is TGTGCCAGCTCACGGGACAGCACATACGAGCAGTACTTC. It translates to CASSRDSTYEQYF.

This clone showed up just a few times. V usage is TRBV9 and J usage is TRBJ2-7; 9 bases agree with TRBD1. This CDR3 has 15 residues. V dropped 2 bases and J dropped 3; count of bases not matched to a gene: 6. Germline V gene sequence: CDR1 SGDLS, CDR2 YYNGEE. CDR3 DNA: TGTGCCAGCAGCGTCACCGGGACAGGGTACTACGAGCAGTACTTC. Its translation: CASSVTGTGYYEQYF. Full variable domain (missing parts from reference TRBV9 and TRBJ2-7): DSGVTQTPKHLITATGQRVTLRCSPRSGDLSVYWYQQSLDQGLQFLIQYYNGEERAKGNILERFSAQQFPDLHSELNLSSLELGDSALYFCASSVTGTGYYEQYFGPGTRLTVT.

The chain recombines TRBV19 with TRBJ2-2; D unclear. V dropped 1 base and J dropped 7 bases, with 10 bases sitting between them. This CDR3 is built from 14 residues. Germline V gives CDR1 LNHDA, CDR2 SQIVND (reference sequence). In DNA form, the CDR3 reads TGTGCCAGTAGTATAGTGGAAGGGTACGGGGAGCTGTTTTTT. This gives the protein CASSIVEGYGELFF.

V and J are TRBV10-3 and TRBJ2-7, with a tentative D call TRBD1 (6 bases). Germline V CDR1 and CDR2: ENHRY, SYGVKD. The CDR3 contains 14 residues. V shed 10 bases and J shed 0 bases, with 16 bases lying between them. CDR3 in DNA: TGTGCCACCTCGGACAGCCTTTACTCCTACGAGCAGTACTTC. Its translation is CATSDSLYSYEQYF.

This clone was counted ten times or more. The chain has TRBV7-6 and TRBJ2-6; 7 nucleotides align to TRBD1. With 5 bases clipped from V and 7 bases from J, the junction kept 11 bases outside the gene matches. Germline V gene lookup returns CDR1 SGHVS and CDR2 FNYEAQ. The CDR3 consists of 16 residues. Here the CDR3 reads CASSPLPDRNANVLTF. CDR3 sequence (DNA): TGTGCCAGCAGCCCTCTCCCGGACAGGAACGCCAACGTCCTGACTTTC.

This clone was detected a few times. The V and J genes are TRBV5-6 and TRBJ1-6; D remains ambiguous. The V and J ends lost 2 bases and 4 bases respectively, with 10 bases between them. The CDR3 is 15 residues long. Germline assignment: CDR1 SGHDT and CDR2 YYEEEE. CDR3: CASSLLNGYNSPLHF. CDR3 bases: TGTGCCAGCAGCTTACTCAACGGGTATAATTCACCCCTCCACTTT.

The chain has TRBV15 and TRBJ2-5, with 13 bases aligning to TRBD2. The CDR3 has 14 residues. CDR1 is LNHNV, CDR2 YYDKDF, per germline (reference sequence). V lost 9 bases and J lost 0; bases outside the gene matches: 1. The CDR3 sequence is CATGLAGDQETQYF. The CDR3 DNA reads TGTGCCACTGGACTAGCGGGGGACCAAGAGACCCAGTACTTC.

Notes on this clone: The same CDR3 can be traced to other DNA sequences in this sample. The chain uses TRBV29-1 and TRBJ1-5; 7 bases are shared with TRBD1. J lost 5 bases, V lost 7 bases, and 5 bases had no gene match. CDR1 is SQVTM, CDR2 ANQGSEA, per germline. The CDR3 length is 12 residues. CDR3 in DNA: TGCAGCGCCCGACAGGGCGATCAGCCCCAGCATTTT. Protein sequence: CSARQGDQPQHF.

There are a few counts of this clone. The chain recombines TRBV6-5 with TRBJ1-5, with 7 bases matching TRBD1. The CDR3 runs 14 residues. The V gene's germline CDR1 is MNHEY and CDR2 SVGAGI. After removal of 6 bases from V and 3 bases from J, the junction contained 5 bases not matched to a gene. CDR3 residues: CASSPGQANQPQHF. The CDR3 region has the DNA TGTGCCAGCAGCCCCGGACAGGCCAATCAGCCCCAGCATTTT.

This chain joins TRBV25-1 and TRBJ2-7, with 8 bases aligning to TRBD1. J gave up 4 bases and V 6 bases, and 8 bases lay outside the gene matches. The V gene's germline CDR1 is MGHDK and CDR2 SYGVNS. The CDR3 totals 14 residues. In DNA, the CDR3 is TGTGCCAGCAGGCCCGACAGGGGTCGGTACGAGCAGTACTTC. Translated, it gives CASRPDRGRYEQYF.

J is TRBJ2-7 and V is TRBV5-1; D uncertain. Trimming removed 1 base from V and 0 bases from J, with 8 bases in between. The CDR3 length is 14 residues. Germline values: CDR1 SGHRS, CDR2 YFSETQ. In nucleotides, the CDR3 is TGCGCCAGCAGCTTGTTAGGTGACTCCTACGAGCAGTACTTC. It encodes CASSLLGDSYEQYF.

There are a few counts of this clone. Other DNA sequences in the sample encode the same CDR3. The V and J genes are TRBV2 and TRBJ2-6; weak D call: TRBD1 (5 bases). CDR3 length: 14 amino acids. Trimming stripped 4 bases from V and 3 bases from J, with 7 bases between. Looked up from germline, CDR1 is SNHLY and CDR2 is FYNNEI. The CDR3 protein is CASSGDSGANVLTF. CDR3 nucleotides: TGTGCCAGCAGTGGAGACAGTGGGGCCAACGTCCTGACTTTC.

This clone was found many times. The CDR3 spells CASSTQGPQPQHF. In nucleotides, the CDR3 is TGTGCCAGCAGTACGCAGGGCCCTCAGCCCCAGCATTTT. The rearrangement links TRBV2 to TRBJ1-5; D possibly corresponds to TRBD1 (5 bases). The CDR3 is 13 amino acids. Trimming took 5 bases from V and 6 from J, leaving 11 bases between them. CDR1 and CDR2 from the germline V gene are SNHLY and FYNNEI.

At least ten counts were recorded for this clone. This chain connects TRBV7-2 to TRBJ2-1, with a weak D call TRBD1 (6 bases). The CDR3 totals 14 residues. Trimming pared 5 bases from V and 6 bases from J, leaving 14 bases between. Germline V gene data show CDR1 as SGHTA and CDR2 as FQGNSA. The CDR3 nucleotides read TGTGCCAGCAGCCTATCCCGGGACACCAATGAGCAGTTCTTC. It yields the protein CASSLSRDTNEQFF.

This clone occurred many times. This chain links TRBV13 with TRBJ2-7; D uncertain. V was clipped by 1 base and J by 9 bases, with 10 bases between them. The CDR3 has 12 residues. The germline gives CDR1 PRHDT, CDR2 FYEKMQ (reference sequence). The CDR3: CASSLAGLGQYF. Written as DNA, the CDR3 is TGTGCCAGCAGCTTAGCCGGGCTTGGGCAGTACTTC.

V usage is TRBV5-1 and J usage is TRBJ2-5; D tentatively reads TRBD1 or TRBD2 (5 bases each). Deletions cut 4 bases from V and 1 base from J, with 11 bases between. The germline CDR1 and CDR2 sequences are SGHRS and YFSETQ. The CDR3 spans 14 residues. CDR3 sequence reads: CASSRTGAQETQYF. The CDR3 DNA follows: TGCGCCAGCAGCCGGACCGGGGCCCAAGAGACCCAGTACTTC. Variable domain in full (rest from reference TRBV5-1 and TRBJ2-5): KAGVTQTPRYLIKTRGQQVTLSCSPISGHRSVSWYQQTPGQGLQFLFEYFSETQRNKGNFPGRFSGRQFSNSRSEMNVSTLELGDSALYLCASSRTGAQETQYFGPGTRLLVL.

The chain couples TRBV11-2 to TRBJ2-3; 14 bases agree with TRBD2. The ends lost 5 bases at V and 5 bases at J; junction bases unmatched: 12. CDR3 length: 18 amino acids. Germline V gene sequence: CDR1 SGHAT, CDR2 FQNNGV. The CDR3 nucleotides are TGTGCCAGCAGCCCCATGACTAGCGGGGGGGCCTTAGGAGATACGCAGTATTTT. It yields the protein CASSPMTSGGALGDTQYF.

This clone has a handful of counts. The chain links TRBV28 to TRBJ2-3; tentatively, D is TRBD1 (5 bases). Trimming left V 5 bases short and J 7 bases short, with 7 bases between. The CDR3 loop spans 11 amino acids. Germline-derived CDR1 and CDR2 are MDHEN and SYDVKM. The CDR3 is CASSDSYTQYF. In DNA form, the CDR3 reads TGTGCCAGCAGTGACAGCTATACGCAGTATTTT.

This clone appeared a few times. This may be a read error: a much more frequent sequence differs by one nucleotide. The genes are TRBV9 and TRBJ2-5, with D unclear. The J call may be wrong; the DNA end is better matched by TRBJ2-7. This CDR3 comprises 12 residues. Germline loops: CDR1 SGDLS, CDR2 YYNGEE. The CDR3 reads CASSPSSYEQYF. In DNA, the CDR3 is TGTGCCAGCAGCCCGAGCTCCTACGAGCAGTACTTC.

The rearrangement links TRBV7-9 to TRBJ2-7; 14 bases are shared with TRBD2. CDR1 and CDR2 from the germline V gene are SEHNR and FQNEAQ (reference sequence). This CDR3 contains 15 residues. V lost 6 bases to trimming and J lost 4 bases; unmatched junction nucleotides: 5. CDR3 residues: CASRPGTSGGYEQYF. For the CDR3, the DNA is TGTGCCAGCAGGCCCGGGACTAGCGGGGGTTACGAGCAGTACTTC.

There are a few counts of this clone. The rearrangement links TRBV5-6 to TRBJ2-3; 8 bases are shared with TRBD2. J was trimmed by 4 bases and V by 4 bases; bases with no gene match: 14. Germline V gene data show CDR1 as SGHDT and CDR2 as YYEEEE. The CDR3 spans 17 residues. The CDR3 is CASSRGGAGLVADTQYF. CDR3 DNA: TGTGCCAGCAGCCGGGGAGGGGCGGGACTAGTGGCAGATACGCAGTATTTT.

This clone has more than one count but fewer than ten. This rearrangement joins TRBV11-3 to TRBJ2-1, with D tentatively TRBD1 (5 bases). CDR3 length: 13 amino acids. Germline values: CDR1 SGHNT, CDR2 YENEEA. V gave up 1 base and J gave up 4 bases, with 5 bases separating them. CDR3 protein: CASSLGQYNEQFF. DNA of the CDR3: TGTGCCAGCAGCTTAGGACAGTACAATGAGCAGTTCTTC. Complete variable domain (other parts from reference TRBV11-3 and TRBJ2-1): EAGVVQSPRYKIIEKKQPVAFWCNPISGHNTLYWYLQNLGQGPELLIRYENEEAVDDSQLPKDRFSAERLKGVDSTLKIQPAELGDSAVYLCASSLGQYNEQFFGPGTRLTVL.

This clone was counted only a few times. The junction departs from the called germline gene at one end, perhaps through a read error. This chain links TRBV5-6 with TRBJ1-2; TRBD1 aligns across 8 bases. Germline CDR1 is SGHDT and CDR2 is YYEEEE. The CDR3 runs 12 residues. The CDR3 region has the DNA TGTGCCAGCACCCTTCGGGACAGGAGATTCTCTTTC. The encoded protein is CASTLRDRRFSF.

CDR3 DNA sequence: TGTGCCAGCTTTAATCTGACGTGCAGGGACTACAATGAGCAGTTCTTC. Translated: CASFNLTCRDYNEQFF. The gene calls are TRBV21-1 and TRBJ2-1; the listed D gene, TRBD1, was not tested against the DNA. TRBV21-1 has pseudogene status. CDR3 size: 16 residues.

The V and J genes are TRBV7-2 and TRBJ1-2; TRBD1 might be the D (5 bases). CDR3 length equals 17 residues. V gave up 2 bases and J gave up 2 bases, with 18 bases separating them. The germline V gene has CDR1 SGHTA and CDR2 FQGNSA. The DNA for the CDR3 is TGTGCCAGCAGCTTAATCACAGGAGGGGACGGCAACTATGGCTACACCTTC. It yields the protein CASSLITGGDGNYGYTF.

The rearrangement links TRBV7-2 to TRBJ2-7; D unclear. V was cut by 1 base and J by 2 bases, with 9 bases left in between. Germline assignment: CDR1 SGHTA and CDR2 FQGNSA. CDR3 length: 14 amino acids. As DNA, the CDR3 is TGTGCCAGCAGCTTAGATGTCGGACCCTACGAGCAGTACTTC. It specifies CASSLDVGPYEQYF.

This clone was seen only a few times. V is TRBV5-8 and J is TRBJ2-3, with D possibly being TRBD2 (5 bases). Trimming removed 2 bases from V and 4 bases from J, with 11 bases in between. There are 14 residues in the CDR3. CDR1 is SGHTS and CDR2 is YDEGEE in the germline V gene. CDR3 protein: CASSFPSGSDTQYF. The CDR3 region has the DNA TGTGCCAGCAGCTTTCCCAGCGGATCAGATACGCAGTATTTT. Based on the CDR3 plus reference TRBV5-8 and TRBJ2-3, the full variable domain is EAGVTQSPTHLIKTRGQQATLRCSPISGHTSVYWYQQALGLGLQFLLWYDEGEERNRGNFPPRFSGRQFPNYSSELNVNALELEDSALYLCASSFPSGSDTQYFGPGTRLTVL.

A few counts support this clone. This chain joins TRBV7-2 and TRBJ1-2; D is unresolved. From germline, CDR1 is SGHTA and CDR2 FQGNSA. This CDR3 is built from 11 residues. V lost 3 bases and J lost 7, with 6 bases in between. DNA of the CDR3: TGTGCCAGCAGCTTTAATAGTGGCTACACCTTC. As protein: CASSFNSGYTF.